The 18 T cell receptor beta chains listed next were all sequenced from one sample in a study of T cell responses to AZD1222 COVID-19 vaccine. The repertoire was sequenced with immunoSEQ multiplex PCR; TCRdb's copy has only in-frame clones and lacks some. The data contain 100,000 to 120,000 clones, approximately 90% of them seen just once; the ten biggest clones take up approximately 10%. The source was peripheral blood, collected on day 0 of AZD1222 vaccination. Receptors were obtained from an adult in good health.

CDR3 sequence (DNA): TGCGCCAGCAGCGACGGGACTCCAAGCACAGATACGCAGTATTTT. Its protein is CASSDGTPSTDTQYF. The genes are TRBV5-1 and TRBJ2-3; possible D gene TRBD2, 6 bases. The germline V and J ends were trimmed by 4 bases and 0 bases, with 12 bases remaining between them. Germline CDR1 SGHRS, CDR2 YFSETQ. The length of the CDR3 is 15 residues.

The gene calls are TRBV7-9 and TRBJ1-1; D is perhaps TRBD1 (5 bases). V lost 7 bases to trimming and J lost 1 base, with 16 bases between them. The CDR3 contains 15 residues. Germline-derived CDR1 and CDR2 are SEHNR and FQNEAQ (reference sequence). CDR3 bases: TGTGCCAGCACCAACGCGCCCGACAGGAACACTGAAGCTTTCTTT. It encodes CASTNAPDRNTEAFF.

The chain uses TRBV6-5 and TRBJ1-3; TRBD1 is a possible D gene (5 bases). Germline values: CDR1 MNHEY, CDR2 SVGAGI. Trimming removed 2 bases from V and 4 bases from J, with 12 bases in between. The CDR3 runs to 15 residues. The CDR3 loop reads CASSYRGTAGNTIYF. Here the CDR3 DNA reads TGTGCCAGCAGTTACCGGGGGACTGCCGGAAACACCATATATTTT.

The chain couples TRBV4-2 to TRBJ1-5; D is ambiguous. The V end was cut by 0 bases, the J end by 7 bases, with 13 bases between. This CDR3 is 15 amino acids long. Germline V gene sequence: CDR1 LGHNA, CDR2 YNFKEQ. CDR3 bases: TGTGCCAGCAGCCAAGATATAGGCAGTGCCCAGCCCCAGCATTTT. The encoded protein is CASSQDIGSAQPQHF.

This clone came up once. The V and J genes are TRBV28 and TRBJ2-1; no clear D. This CDR3 region has 11 residues. Germline assignment: CDR1 MDHEN and CDR2 SYDVKM. Trimming shortened V by 8 bases and J by 8 bases, and 10 bases separated the two germline ends. DNA of the CDR3: TGTGCCAGCTCCTTAGCCCATGAGCAGTTCTTC. As protein: CASSLAHEQFF.

The table lists this clone with a count of one. J is TRBJ2-1 and V is TRBV12-3 or TRBV12-4; 7 bases map to TRBD2. Trimming took 2 bases from V and 13 from J; bases not matched to a gene: 5. This CDR3 contains 12 residues. In nucleotides, the CDR3 is TGTGCCAGCAGTTTAAGTAGCGGGCGACAGTTCTTC. Translated, it gives CASSLSSGRQFF.

The genes are TRBV6-1 and TRBJ1-6; D uncertain. Germline assignment: CDR1 MNHNS and CDR2 SASEGT. V shed 5 bases and J shed 3 bases, with 14 bases lying between them. The CDR3 runs to 16 residues. CDR3 in DNA: TGTGCCAGCAGTCAAGAAGGCAGATTCTATAATTCACCCCTCCACTTT. It encodes CASSQEGRFYNSPLHF.

This chain joins TRBV30 and TRBJ2-1, with D maybe TRBD2 (5 bases). The germline V gene encodes CDR1 GTSNPN and CDR2 SVGIG (reference sequence). The CDR3 length is 13 residues. The ends were cut back, 3 bases at V and 6 bases at J, with 12 bases in the middle. CDR3 sequence: CAWRRALGNEQFF. The CDR3 region has the DNA TGTGCCTGGAGGAGGGCCCTAGGCAATGAGCAGTTCTTC. The variable domain in full, completed from reference TRBV30 and TRBJ2-1, reads SQTIHQWPATLVQPVGSPLSLECTVEGTSNPNLYWYRQAAGRGLQLLFYSVGIGQISSEVPQNLSASRPQDRQFILSSKKLLLSDSGFYLCAWRRALGNEQFFGPGTRLTVL.

The chain employs TRBV15 and TRBJ1-3; maybe TRBD1 (5 bases). In germline, CDR1 is LNHNV, CDR2 YYDKDF (reference sequence). This CDR3 comprises 12 residues. Trimming pared 6 bases from V and 2 bases from J, leaving 5 bases between. CDR3 in amino acids: CATRTAGNTIYF. CDR3 bases: TGTGCCACCAGGACAGCTGGAAACACCATATATTTT.

The chain has TRBV28 and TRBJ2-7; no reliable D call. Germline assignment: CDR1 MDHEN and CDR2 SYDVKM. There are 17 residues in the CDR3. V was pared by 2 bases and J by 3 bases, with 20 bases between. The CDR3 here is CASSLAPWSASIYEQYF. DNA for the CDR3: TGTGCCAGCAGTTTAGCGCCTTGGTCTGCCAGTATCTACGAGCAGTACTTC.

This chain links TRBV19 with TRBJ2-7, with 7 bases fitting TRBD1. Trimming removed 6 bases from V and 1 base from J; junction bases left unmatched: 6. The CDR3 covers 14 residues. Germline V gene lookup returns CDR1 LNHDA and CDR2 SQIVND (reference sequence). The CDR3: CASRSGTASYEQYF. The CDR3 nucleotides read TGTGCCAGTAGGTCCGGGACAGCGTCCTACGAGCAGTACTTC.

The V call is TRBV18, the J call TRBJ1-5; TRBD1 agrees at 11 bases. The V and J ends lost 5 bases and 6 bases, in that order; junction bases with no gene match: 6. The CDR3 extends over 15 amino acids. Germline CDR1 and CDR2: KGHSH and LQKENI. CDR3 nucleotide sequence: TGTGCCAGCTCAGGACAGGGGGCAACGAGTCAGCCCCAGCATTTT. The encoded protein is CASSGQGATSQPQHF.

This sequence joins TRBV28 and TRBJ1-1; D ambiguous. Trimming took 3 bases from V and 0 from J, leaving 8 bases between them. Germline V CDR1 and CDR2: MDHEN, SYDVKM. The CDR3 loop spans 14 amino acids. CDR3 loop: CASSLRTMNTEAFF. CDR3 coding DNA: TGTGCCAGCAGTTTGCGGACCATGAACACTGAAGCTTTCTTT. The whole variable domain, remainder taken from reference TRBV28 and TRBJ1-1, is DVKVTQSSRYLVKRTGEKVFLECVQDMDHENMFWYRQDPGLGLRLIYFSYDVKMKEKGDIPEGYSVSREKKERFSLILESASTNQTSMYLCASSLRTMNTEAFFGQGTRLTVV.

The chain combines TRBV13 with TRBJ2-1; 8 nucleotides match TRBD1. V lost 4 bases, J lost 6 bases, and 8 bases stayed unmatched. The CDR3 length is 15 residues. CDR1 and CDR2 from the germline V gene are PRHDT and FYEKMQ (reference sequence). The CDR3 nucleotides read TGTGCCAGCAGCTCCGGGAGTACAGGGGGCAATGAGCAGTTCTTC. Translating gives CASSSGSTGGNEQFF.

The sample holds a few counts of this clone. The chain recombines TRBV6-1 with TRBJ2-1; no definite D call. Germline CDR1 MNHNS, CDR2 SASEGT. The V end lost 1 base, the J end lost 6 bases, and 10 bases lay between the germline ends. The CDR3 is 14 amino acids. This chain's CDR3 is CASSEGGNINEQFF. CDR3 bases: TGTGCCAGCAGTGAAGGTGGGAACATCAATGAGCAGTTCTTC.

The J gene is TRBJ2-5, the V gene TRBV28; D perhaps matches TRBD2 (5 bases). V was trimmed by 7 bases and J by 2 bases, leaving 17 bases between them. The CDR3 covers 15 residues. Germline V lookup: CDR1 MDHEN, CDR2 SYDVKM. The CDR3 DNA sequence: TGTGCCAGCACCCCGGGTAGCGCGAGGCAAGAGACCCAGTACTTC. It encodes CASTPGSARQETQYF. The complete variable domain, with remaining parts taken from reference TRBV28 and TRBJ2-5, reads DVKVTQSSRYLVKRTGEKVFLECVQDMDHENMFWYRQDPGLGLRLIYFSYDVKMKEKGDIPEGYSVSREKKERFSLILESASTNQTSMYLCASTPGSARQETQYFGPGTRLLVL.

The CDR3 region is CASSLDANYGYTF. The DNA of the CDR3 is TGTGCCAGCAGCTTAGACGCTAACTATGGCTACACCTTC. The V call is TRBV7-8, the J call TRBJ1-2; D call uncertain. The germline V gene has CDR1 SGHVS and CDR2 FQNEAQ. This CDR3 region has 13 residues. The V end was cut by 1 base, the J end by 0 bases, with 3 bases between.

Here the CDR3 reads CASIGGGSIHYGYTF. For the CDR3, the DNA is TGTGCCAGCATAGGGGGGGGCAGTATCCACTATGGCTACACCTTC. J is TRBJ1-2 and V is TRBV28; D perhaps matches TRBD1 (6 bases). Germline V lookup: CDR1 MDHEN, CDR2 SYDVKM. Trimming removed 7 bases from V and 3 bases from J, with 18 bases in between. The CDR3 runs to 15 residues.